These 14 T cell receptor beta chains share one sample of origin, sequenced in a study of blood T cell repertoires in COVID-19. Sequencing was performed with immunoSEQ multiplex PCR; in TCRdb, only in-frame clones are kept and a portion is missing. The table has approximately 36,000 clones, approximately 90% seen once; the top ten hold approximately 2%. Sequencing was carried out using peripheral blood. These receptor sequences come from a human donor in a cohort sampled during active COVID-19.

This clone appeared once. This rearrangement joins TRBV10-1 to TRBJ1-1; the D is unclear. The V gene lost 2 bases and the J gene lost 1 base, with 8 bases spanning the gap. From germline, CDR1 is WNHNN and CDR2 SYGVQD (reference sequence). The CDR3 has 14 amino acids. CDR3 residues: CASSEAGTNTEAFF. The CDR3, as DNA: TGCGCCAGCAGTGAGGCGGGAACGAACACTGAAGCTTTCTTT.

The CDR3 DNA sequence: TGTGCCAGCAGTGAACTTACAGGGCCGGCGGACGAGCAGTACTTC. Its translation is CASSELTGPADEQYF. The chain couples TRBV6-1 to TRBJ2-7; maybe TRBD1 (6 bases). Trimming removed 2 bases at V and 5 bases at J, with 16 bases between. The CDR3 is made up of 15 amino acids. Per germline, CDR1 MNHNS and CDR2 SASEGT.

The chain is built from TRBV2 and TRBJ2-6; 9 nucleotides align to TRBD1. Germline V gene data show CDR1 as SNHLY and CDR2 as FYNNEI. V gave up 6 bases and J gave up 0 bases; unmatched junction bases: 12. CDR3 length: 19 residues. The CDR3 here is CASRNRGPLAFSGANVLTF. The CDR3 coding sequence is TGTGCCAGCAGAAACAGGGGGCCCCTCGCGTTCTCTGGGGCCAACGTCCTGACTTTC.

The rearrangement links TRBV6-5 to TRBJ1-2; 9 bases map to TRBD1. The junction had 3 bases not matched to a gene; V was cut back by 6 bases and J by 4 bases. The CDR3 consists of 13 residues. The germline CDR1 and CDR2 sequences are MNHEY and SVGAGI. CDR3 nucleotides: TGTGCCAGCAGGGAGACAGGGGGCTATGGCTACACCTTC. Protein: CASRETGGYGYTF.

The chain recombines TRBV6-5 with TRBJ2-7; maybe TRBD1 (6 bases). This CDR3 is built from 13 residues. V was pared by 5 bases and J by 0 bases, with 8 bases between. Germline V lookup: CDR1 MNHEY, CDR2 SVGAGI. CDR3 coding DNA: TGTGCCAGCAGTCGGACAGACTCCTACGAGCAGTACTTC. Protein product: CASSRTDSYEQYF.

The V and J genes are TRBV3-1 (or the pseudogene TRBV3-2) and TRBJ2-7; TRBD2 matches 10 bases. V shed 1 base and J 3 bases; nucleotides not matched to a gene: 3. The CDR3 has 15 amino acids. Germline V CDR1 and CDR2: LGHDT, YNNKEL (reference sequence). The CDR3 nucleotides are TGTGCCAGCAGCCAAGGGGCTAGCGGGGGCTACGAGCAGTACTTC. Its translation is CASSQGASGGYEQYF.

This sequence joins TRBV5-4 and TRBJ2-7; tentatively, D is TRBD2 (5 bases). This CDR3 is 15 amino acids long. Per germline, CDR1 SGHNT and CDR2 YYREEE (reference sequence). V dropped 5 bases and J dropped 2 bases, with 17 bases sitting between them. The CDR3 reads CASSGPSTGTYEQYF. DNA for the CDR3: TGTGCCAGCAGTGGGCCTTCGACGGGGACCTACGAGCAGTACTTC.

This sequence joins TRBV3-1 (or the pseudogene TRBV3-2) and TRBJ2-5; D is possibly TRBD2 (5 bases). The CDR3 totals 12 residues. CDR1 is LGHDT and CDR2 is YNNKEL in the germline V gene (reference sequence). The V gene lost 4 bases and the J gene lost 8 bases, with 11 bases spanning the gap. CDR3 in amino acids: CASSPSAGTQYF. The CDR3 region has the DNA TGTGCCAGCAGCCCAAGTGCGGGTACCCAGTACTTC.

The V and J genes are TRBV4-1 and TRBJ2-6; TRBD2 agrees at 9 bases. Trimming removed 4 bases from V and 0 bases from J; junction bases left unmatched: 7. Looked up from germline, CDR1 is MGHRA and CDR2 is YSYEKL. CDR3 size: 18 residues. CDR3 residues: CASSPIAGASSGANVLTF. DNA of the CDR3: TGCGCCAGCAGCCCTATAGCGGGGGCTTCCTCTGGGGCCAACGTCCTGACTTTC.

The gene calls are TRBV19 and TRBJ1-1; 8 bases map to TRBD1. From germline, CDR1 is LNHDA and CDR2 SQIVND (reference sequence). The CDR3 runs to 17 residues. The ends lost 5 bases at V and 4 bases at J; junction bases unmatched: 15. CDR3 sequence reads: CASSQTNHLGQGTEAFF. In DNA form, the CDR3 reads TGTGCCAGTAGTCAGACTAACCACCTTGGACAGGGCACTGAAGCTTTCTTT.

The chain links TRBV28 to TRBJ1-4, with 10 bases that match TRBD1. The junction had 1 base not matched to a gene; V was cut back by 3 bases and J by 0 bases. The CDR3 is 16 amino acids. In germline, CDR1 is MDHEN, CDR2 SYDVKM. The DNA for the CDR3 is TGTGCCAGCAGTTTCGGGACAGGGGCAACTAATGAAAAACTGTTTTTT. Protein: CASSFGTGATNEKLFF.

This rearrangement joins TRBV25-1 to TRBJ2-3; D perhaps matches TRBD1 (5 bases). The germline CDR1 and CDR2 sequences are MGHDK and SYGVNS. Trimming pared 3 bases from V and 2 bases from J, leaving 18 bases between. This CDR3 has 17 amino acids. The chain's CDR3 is CASSEPFGQGYTDTQYF. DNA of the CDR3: TGTGCCAGCAGTGAGCCCTTCGGGCAGGGTTACACAGATACGCAGTATTTT.

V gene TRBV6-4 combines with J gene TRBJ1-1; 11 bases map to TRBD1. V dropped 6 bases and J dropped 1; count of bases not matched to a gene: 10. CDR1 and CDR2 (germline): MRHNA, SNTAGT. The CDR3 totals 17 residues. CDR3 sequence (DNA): TGTGCCAGCAGCGTCCGGGACAGGGGGTCTTGGAACACTGAAGCTTTCTTT. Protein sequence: CASSVRDRGSWNTEAFF.

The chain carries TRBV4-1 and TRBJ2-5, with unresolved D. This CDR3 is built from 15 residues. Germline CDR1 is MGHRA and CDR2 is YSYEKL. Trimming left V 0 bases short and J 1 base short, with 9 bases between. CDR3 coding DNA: TGCGCCAGCAGCCAAGATTCTGGCCTCCAAGAGACCCAGTACTTC. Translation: CASSQDSGLQETQYF.